These 27 T cell receptor beta chains came from one sample sequenced in a study of patients and donors after allogeneic stem cell transplantation. TCRdb called the RT-PCR reads again in MiXCR, with one record for every CDR3 protein. The sample lists 900,000 to 1,000,000 distinct CDR3 sequences, roughly 18% occurring once. Sequencing used blood, either unsorted or a sorted T cell fraction (not recorded which). The source of these receptors is a human donor who was either an allogeneic HSCT recipient or a stem cell or donor lymphocyte infusion donor (not recorded which). It is not recorded whose cells these are; they may come from a transplant donor.

The chain carries TRBV5-1 and TRBJ2-5; the D gene is possibly TRBD2 (6 bases). Trimming removed 4 bases at V and 5 bases at J, with 21 bases between. CDR1 is SGHRS and CDR2 is YFSETQ in the germline V gene. CDR3 length: 16 residues. In DNA, the CDR3 is TGCGCCAGCAGCCCTGAAACGGGGAGGCTGATCGAGACCCAGTACTTC. Encoded protein: CASSPETGRLIETQYF.

There are a few counts of this clonotype. This chain joins TRBV12-3 or TRBV12-4 and TRBJ2-3; TRBD1 might be the D (5 bases). CDR3 size: 14 residues. V was clipped by 3 bases and J by 2 bases, with 9 bases between them. The CDR3 DNA sequence: TGTGCCAGCAGTTTCCGACAGAACACAGATACGCAGTATTTT. Translated: CASSFRQNTDTQYF.

This clonotype was detected a few times. The gene calls are TRBV9 and TRBJ2-7; 8 bases are a match to TRBD2. CDR3 size: 17 residues. The V gene's germline CDR1 is SGDLS and CDR2 YYNGEE. V shed 0 bases and J 4 bases; nucleotides not matched to a gene: 12. This CDR3 is CASSVGGLAGGEYEQYF. For the CDR3, the DNA is TGTGCCAGCAGCGTAGGGGGTTTGGCGGGAGGCGAGTACGAGCAGTACTTC.

The chain links TRBV10-3 to TRBJ1-1; D unresolved. Trimming shortened V by 7 bases and J by 5 bases, and 11 bases separated the two germline ends. The germline V gene has CDR1 ENHRY and CDR2 SYGVKD. This CDR3 has 12 amino acids. CDR3 nucleotides: TGTGCCATCAATACAGCCTCAACTGAAGCTTTCTTT. As protein: CAINTASTEAFF.

The chain carries TRBV12-3 or TRBV12-4 and TRBJ1-5, with 8 bases lining up with TRBD1. V lost 10 bases to trimming and J lost 6 bases; unmatched junction nucleotides: 5. This CDR3 region has 12 residues. The DNA of the CDR3 is TGTGCCACCGGACAGGGAAGTCAGCCCCAGCATTTT. It encodes CATGQGSQPQHF.

This clonotype has only a few counts. The chain couples TRBV20-1 to TRBJ1-2; D might be TRBD1 (6 bases). V was shortened by 3 bases and J by 0 bases, with 8 bases between the two germline ends. The CDR3 covers 13 residues. Germline CDR1 and CDR2: DFQATT and SNEGSKA (reference sequence). The DNA of the CDR3 is TGCAGTGCTAGCTCAGGGGCTAACTATGGCTACACCTTC. It is translated as CSASSGANYGYTF.

The table lists this clonotype with a few counts. CDR3 protein: CASSFLFAGVKDTQYF. CDR3 DNA sequence: TGTGCCAGCAGCTTCCTATTTGCAGGCGTTAAAGATACGCAGTATTTT. The chain combines TRBV6-1 with TRBJ2-3; no clear D gene. CDR3 size: 16 residues. The germline V gene has CDR1 MNHNS and CDR2 SASEGT. V lost 6 bases to trimming and J lost 5 bases, with 21 bases between them.

CDR3: CASTRLAGGPGDTQYF. CDR3 bases: TGTGCCAGCACCCGACTAGCGGGAGGGCCAGGGGATACGCAGTATTTT. The chain links TRBV2 to TRBJ2-3, with 14 bases identical to TRBD2. Germline CDR1 reads SNHLY; CDR2 reads FYNNEI. J lost 6 bases, V lost 7 bases, and 9 bases had no gene match. This CDR3 spans 16 amino acids. Looking up the rest from reference TRBV2 and TRBJ2-3 gives the full variable domain: EPEVTQTPSHQVTQMGQEVILRCVPISNHLYFYWYRQILGQKVEFLVSFYNNEISEKSEIFDDQFSVERPDGSNFTLKIRSTKLEDSAMYFCASTRLAGGPGDTQYFGPGTRLTVL.

This clonotype has more than one count but fewer than ten. The chain joins TRBV7-9 to TRBJ2-3, with no clear D. Trimming removed 5 bases from V and 7 bases from J, with 16 bases in between. Germline values: CDR1 SEHNR, CDR2 FQNEAQ (reference sequence). The CDR3 contains 14 residues. CDR3 in amino acids: CASSALSNTYTQYF. CDR3 in DNA: TGTGCCAGCAGCGCCCTGTCGAACACGTATACGCAGTATTTT.

CDR3 region: CASSYISTPNYGYTF. The CDR3 DNA sequence: TGTGCCAGCAGTTACATCTCCACACCTAACTATGGCTACACCTTC. The rearrangement links TRBV6-5 to TRBJ1-2, with D hard to call. CDR3 length: 15 residues. V was shortened by 2 bases and J by 0 bases, with 10 bases between the two germline ends. Germline lookup yields CDR1 MNHEY and CDR2 SVGAGI.

The chain combines TRBV5-6 with TRBJ2-5; TRBD1 matches 8 bases. Germline CDR1 is SGHDT and CDR2 is YYEEEE. J gave up 4 bases and V 3 bases, and 14 bases lay outside the gene matches. CDR3 length equals 17 residues. The CDR3 loop is CASSSYRAGGFRETQYF. CDR3 coding DNA: TGTGCCAGCAGCTCCTATCGGGCAGGGGGCTTCCGAGAGACCCAGTACTTC.

The chain links TRBV4-2 to TRBJ2-1; TRBD2 agrees at 8 bases. Germline lookup yields CDR1 LGHNA and CDR2 YNFKEQ. The CDR3 consists of 18 residues. V lost 0 bases, J lost 9 bases, and 16 bases stayed unmatched. CDR3 in amino acids: CASSQDAGRGGLVFEQFF. CDR3 nucleotides: TGTGCCAGCAGCCAAGATGCAGGTCGGGGGGGCCTGGTATTTGAGCAGTTCTTC.

This clonotype was seen only a few times. V gene TRBV27 combines with J gene TRBJ2-7; TRBD1 aligns across 10 bases. This CDR3 is built from 15 residues. V dropped 5 bases and J dropped 3; count of bases not matched to a gene: 7. Germline V CDR1 and CDR2: MNHEY, SMNVEV (reference sequence). Here the CDR3 DNA reads TGTGCCAGCAGTAGGCAGACAGGGGGCAACTACGAGCAGTACTTC. Translating it yields CASSRQTGGNYEQYF.

The gene calls are TRBV7-3 and TRBJ2-2; 15 bases match TRBD2. Trimming at V came to 4 bases and at J to 6 bases, leaving 6 bases not matched to a gene. The CDR3 sequence is 17 residues long. Germline CDR1 reads SGHTA; CDR2 reads FQGTGA. The CDR3 loop reads CASSSKGLAGGAGELFF. In DNA form, the CDR3 reads TGTGCCAGCAGCTCAAAGGGACTAGCGGGGGGTGCCGGGGAGCTGTTTTTT.

This clonotype was detected a few times. The J gene is TRBJ2-1, the V gene TRBV7-3; unclear D gene. V lost 1 base and J 0 bases, leaving 7 bases between the germline ends. From germline, CDR1 is SGHTA and CDR2 FQGTGA. The CDR3 loop spans 15 amino acids. CDR3 coding DNA: TGTGCCAGCAGCTTAAGTCCAGTCTCCTACAATGAGCAGTTCTTC. It is translated as CASSLSPVSYNEQFF.

This clonotype showed up just a few times. The chain is built from TRBV20-1 and TRBJ1-2; 8 bases map to TRBD1. CDR1 DFQATT and CDR2 SNEGSKA come from the germline V gene (reference sequence). V was clipped by 6 bases and J by 5 bases; unmatched bases: 8. The CDR3 has 13 amino acids. The CDR3 reads CSASDRGGYGYTF. As DNA, the CDR3 is TGCAGTGCCTCAGACAGGGGAGGTTATGGCTACACCTTC.

This clonotype has a handful of counts. The rearrangement uses TRBV10-3 and TRBJ2-1; no firm D call. The V gene lost 3 bases and the J gene lost 0 bases, with 6 bases spanning the gap. The germline gives CDR1 ENHRY, CDR2 SYGVKD. CDR3 size: 14 residues. The CDR3 reads CAISERSSYNEQFF. CDR3 coding DNA: TGTGCCATCAGTGAACGTAGCTCCTACAATGAGCAGTTCTTC.

This clonotype was found a few times. This rearrangement joins TRBV7-6 to TRBJ2-5; 9 bases fit TRBD2. V trimming: 0 bases; J trimming: 2 bases; junction bases outside the gene matches: 13. Germline values: CDR1 SGHVS, CDR2 FNYEAQ. This CDR3 is 19 amino acids long. The CDR3 DNA reads as TGTGCCAGCAGCTTAGCGAGAACTAGCGGGTTAACGATACAAGAGACCCAGTACTTC. Translation gives CASSLARTSGLTIQETQYF.

The rearrangement uses TRBV7-6 and TRBJ2-1; TRBD1 or TRBD2 may be the D gene (5 bases each). Germline V CDR1 and CDR2: SGHVS, FNYEAQ. This CDR3 spans 13 amino acids. V lost 4 bases to trimming and J lost 9 bases, with 13 bases between them. The CDR3 DNA follows: TGTGCCAGCAGCTGGGGACGCCGGGGTGAGCAGTTCTTC. Translating it yields CASSWGRRGEQFF.

The rearrangement links TRBV27 to TRBJ2-7, with D unclear. Germline V gene sequence: CDR1 MNHEY, CDR2 SMNVEV (reference sequence). V dropped 2 bases and J dropped 5 bases, with 16 bases sitting between them. The CDR3 sequence is 15 residues long. In nucleotides, the CDR3 is TGTGCCAGCAGTTTAGGAACTGGGATGAGGAACGAGCAGTACTTC. Amino acid sequence: CASSLGTGMRNEQYF.

The V gene is TRBV25-1, the J gene TRBJ2-1; weak D call: TRBD1 (6 bases). Trimming removed 1 base from V and 9 bases from J, with 13 bases in between. Germline CDR1 MGHDK, CDR2 SYGVNS. The CDR3 has 14 residues. The CDR3 DNA reads TGTGCCAGCAGTGAATTGGGGGCCCGATCTGAGCAGTTCTTC. Amino acid sequence: CASSELGARSEQFF.

This clonotype was counted a few times. CDR3 nucleotide sequence: TGCGCCAGCAGCCCCGGTTTGGAGCAGTTCTTC. Translating it yields CASSPGLEQFF. The chain uses TRBV5-1 and TRBJ2-1; D remains unclear. Germline CDR1 is SGHRS and CDR2 is YFSETQ. Trimming took off 4 bases at V and 10 bases at J, with 9 bases between the two ends. The CDR3 runs 11 residues.

The chain couples TRBV20-1 to TRBJ2-5, with 9 bases aligning to TRBD1. Trimming cost V 5 bases and J 5 bases; bases outside gene matches: 9. Germline CDR1 is DFQATT and CDR2 is SNEGSKA (reference sequence). This CDR3 is 14 amino acids long. CDR3 DNA sequence: TGCAGTGCTCTCACAGGGGGCGGCTGGGAGACCCAGTACTTC. Protein product: CSALTGGGWETQYF.

This clonotype has just a few counts. The CDR3 DNA is TGCGCCAGCAGGCCACAGGGAGTTTCCTACGAGCAGTACTTC. As protein: CASRPQGVSYEQYF. The V gene is TRBV4-1, the J gene TRBJ2-7; TRBD1 might be the D (6 bases). CDR1 and CDR2 from the germline V gene are MGHRA and YSYEKL. With 6 bases removed from V and 1 base from J, the gap between germline ends came to 13 bases. The length of the CDR3 is 14 residues.

This sequence joins TRBV18 and TRBJ1-1, with 8 positions matching TRBD1. Per the germline V gene, CDR1 is KGHSH and CDR2 is LQKENI. Unmatched junction bases numbered 11, after V lost 5 bases and J lost 6 bases. The CDR3 runs to 15 residues. CDR3 residues: CASSTSWQGASEAFF. CDR3 DNA: TGTGCCAGCTCAACCTCTTGGCAGGGGGCTTCTGAAGCTTTCTTT. Full variable domain (remainder filled in from reference TRBV18 and TRBJ1-1): NAGVMQNPRHLVRRRGQEARLRCSPMKGHSHVYWYRQLPEEGLKFMVYLQKENIIDESGMPKERFSAEFPKEGPSILRIQQVVRGDSAAYFCASSTSWQGASEAFFGQGTRLTVV.

This clonotype has only a few counts. The chain's CDR3 is CASMETEDVYNEQFF. The CDR3 region has the DNA TGTGCCAGCATGGAAACAGAGGACGTCTACAATGAGCAGTTCTTC. This chain connects TRBV2 to TRBJ2-1; the D is unclear. CDR3 length equals 15 residues. V was clipped by 7 bases and J by 3 bases, with 16 bases between them. Looked up from germline, CDR1 is SNHLY and CDR2 is FYNNEI.

This clonotype was recorded once. One end of the junction is discordant with germline, which a read error may explain. The chain joins TRBV3-1 to TRBJ2-1; D is perhaps TRBD2 (6 bases). This CDR3 has 14 residues. The germline CDR1 and CDR2 sequences are LGHDT and YNNKEL (reference sequence). Written as DNA, the CDR3 is TGTACCAGCAGCCAAGACCCTAGGGCGGGGGAGCAGTTCTTC. This gives the protein CTSSQDPRAGEQFF.